The 14 T cell receptor beta chains given below trace back to one sample, sequenced in a study of OX40 agonist ivuxolimab in advanced cancers. Sequenced by immunoSEQ multiplex PCR; TCRdb stores in-frame clones only, minus some. The table includes over 85,000 clones, around 84% detected once. The specimen comprised CD4+ or CD8+ T cells sorted from blood, sampled in a trial of the OX40 agonist ivuxolimab. The receptors stem from an adult with an advanced solid tumor such as melanoma, head and neck, liver or kidney cancer.

The V gene is TRBV6-5, the J gene TRBJ1-2, with 10 bases identical to TRBD1. Germline V gives CDR1 MNHEY, CDR2 SVGAGI. Losses at the gene ends were 5 bases for V and 5 bases for J; bases not matched to a gene: 8. This CDR3 has 15 residues. CDR3 sequence (DNA): TGTGCCAGCAGTGGTCCGGGACAGGGGAGGTATGGCTACACCTTC. Translating it yields CASSGPGQGRYGYTF.

The genes are TRBV7-8 and TRBJ2-6, with D unresolved. The V and J ends lost 4 bases and 4 bases respectively, with 8 bases between them. This CDR3 is 14 amino acids long. Germline CDR1 reads SGHVS; CDR2 reads FQNEAQ. The CDR3 sequence is CASSSQPGANVLTF. The DNA of the CDR3 is TGTGCCAGCAGCTCCCAGCCGGGGGCCAACGTCCTGACTTTC.

The chain recombines TRBV5-6 with TRBJ2-3; 7 bases match TRBD1. CDR3 length equals 13 residues. V gave up 4 bases and J gave up 4 bases; unmatched junction bases: 3. Germline CDR1 is SGHDT and CDR2 is YYEEEE. This chain's CDR3 is CASSPDRADTQYF. CDR3 DNA sequence: TGTGCCAGCAGCCCAGACAGGGCAGATACGCAGTATTTT. Full variable domain (missing parts from reference TRBV5-6 and TRBJ2-3): DAGVTQSPTHLIKTRGQQVTLRCSPKSGHDTVSWYQQALGQGPQFIFQYYEEEERQRGNFPDRFSGHQFPNYSSELNVNALLLGDSALYLCASSPDRADTQYFGPGTRLTVL.

This clone came up a few times. The chain is built from TRBV6-5 and TRBJ2-1; 8 positions agree with TRBD1. The CDR3 is made up of 14 amino acids. Germline assignment: CDR1 MNHEY and CDR2 SVGAGI. J was trimmed by 7 bases and V by 6 bases; bases with no gene match: 8. The CDR3 nucleotides are TGTGCCAGCAGCAGAGGACAGGGTGGGAATGAGCAGTTCTTC. Its translation is CASSRGQGGNEQFF.

The chain links TRBV7-9 to TRBJ2-2, with 14 bases that match TRBD2. J lost 4 bases, V lost 5 bases, and 6 bases had no gene match. Germline-derived CDR1 and CDR2 are SEHNR and FQNEAQ (reference sequence). This CDR3 comprises 17 residues. The CDR3 reads CASSRTSGGPATGELFF. In DNA form, the CDR3 reads TGTGCCAGCAGCCGGACTAGCGGGGGGCCAGCCACCGGGGAGCTGTTTTTT.

The rearrangement links TRBV2 to TRBJ2-5; perhaps D is TRBD1 or TRBD2 (5 bases each). Germline CDR1 SNHLY, CDR2 FYNNEI. CDR3 length: 12 residues. The germline V and J ends were trimmed by 11 bases and 0 bases, with 10 bases remaining between them. In DNA form, the CDR3 reads TGTGCCCTCAGAGGGGACCAAGAGACCCAGTACTTC. It specifies CALRGDQETQYF.

This clone has a single count. The J gene is TRBJ2-7, the V gene TRBV5-6; D unresolved. CDR3 length equals 12 residues. V lost 0 bases and J lost 4, with 5 bases in between. Germline V gene lookup returns CDR1 SGHDT and CDR2 YYEEEE. CDR3 in DNA: TGTGCCAGCAGCTTGGTGGGGTACGAGCAGTACTTC. It codes for CASSLVGYEQYF.

This clone was detected only once. The V and J genes are TRBV6-5 and TRBJ2-7; TRBD2 matches 14 bases. Germline values: CDR1 MNHEY, CDR2 SVGAGI. The CDR3 has 16 residues. V lost 0 bases and J lost 6; bases outside the gene matches: 4. This CDR3 reads CASSYSTGLAGVEQYF. The DNA of the CDR3 is TGTGCCAGCAGTTACTCGACGGGACTAGCGGGGGTCGAGCAGTACTTC.

This chain links TRBV5-1 with TRBJ2-3, with 7 bases identical to TRBD1. Germline assignment: CDR1 SGHRS and CDR2 YFSETQ. The CDR3 runs 13 residues. J lost 4 bases, V lost 6 bases, and 5 bases had no gene match. This chain's CDR3 is CASTTGVADTQYF. The CDR3 coding sequence is TGCGCCAGCACCACAGGGGTAGCAGATACGCAGTATTTT.

The V call is TRBV7-2, the J call TRBJ2-1, with a possible D match to TRBD1 (5 bases). There are 15 residues in the CDR3. Between the trimmed V and J ends, which lost 6 bases and 0 bases, there was a span of 12 bases. Germline assignment: CDR1 SGHTA and CDR2 FQGNSA. The CDR3 here is CASRPRESSYNEQFF. Here the CDR3 DNA reads TGTGCCAGCAGGCCCAGGGAAAGCTCCTACAATGAGCAGTTCTTC.

The chain uses TRBV10-3 and TRBJ1-1, with D perhaps TRBD1 (5 bases). The CDR3 has 16 amino acids. Germline lookup yields CDR1 ENHRY and CDR2 SYGVKD. V was trimmed by 4 bases and J by 0 bases, leaving 15 bases between them. CDR3 amino acids: CAISGGDGNLNTEAFF. The CDR3 coding sequence is TGTGCCATCAGTGGGGGGGACGGCAATTTGAACACTGAAGCTTTCTTT.

The rearrangement links TRBV5-1 to TRBJ1-4; 7 positions agree with TRBD1. Germline values: CDR1 SGHRS, CDR2 YFSETQ. This CDR3 comprises 17 residues. The V gene end was trimmed by 4 bases and the J gene end by 0 bases; junction bases not matched to a gene: 9. The CDR3 sequence is CASSLSVGGATNEKLFF. The CDR3 coding sequence is TGCGCCAGCAGCCTATCGGTAGGGGGCGCAACTAATGAAAAACTGTTTTTT.

This CDR3 is CASSKRDRGLTEAFF. The CDR3 DNA sequence: TGTGCCAGTAGTAAGAGGGACAGGGGGCTGACTGAAGCTTTCTTT. The rearrangement joins TRBV19 to TRBJ1-1; 12 positions match TRBD1. V trimming: 4 bases; J trimming: 5 bases; junction bases outside the gene matches: 5. This CDR3 is built from 15 residues. The germline V gene has CDR1 LNHDA and CDR2 SQIVND (reference sequence).

The chain recombines TRBV4-2 with TRBJ1-1; 9 positions agree with TRBD1. The CDR3 is made up of 14 amino acids. V dropped 5 bases and J dropped 8; count of bases not matched to a gene: 9. Per the germline V gene, CDR1 is LGHNA and CDR2 is YNFKEQ. CDR3 DNA sequence: TGTGCCAGCAGCAAACAGGGGGCTACTAGAGAAGCTTTCTTT. Its protein is CASSKQGATREAFF.